The 22 T cell receptor beta chains reported below all come from one sample, sequenced in a study of blood T cell repertoires in COVID-19 (dated by TCRdb to 2020 to 2021). The receptor library was made with the immunoSEQ multiplex PCR assay. TCRdb carries this immuneACCESS record with in-frame sequences only. Its versions omit some clonotypes, under half of them owing to an unresolved V gene in the studies checked, with the rest unexplained. This sample is represented by 70,000 or so clones; roughly 84% of them were singletons. 9.5% to 13% of the sample lies in the top ten. The sequenced material came from peripheral blood. These receptors originate from a woman aged 18-35 years with acute or convalescent COVID-19.

This clone appeared once. The V gene is TRBV15, the J gene TRBJ2-1; 11 nucleotides match TRBD2. Germline CDR1 reads LNHNV; CDR2 reads YYDKDF (reference sequence). After removal of 1 base from V and 5 bases from J, the junction contained 1 base not matched to a gene. This CDR3 region has 15 residues. CDR3 nucleotide sequence: TGTGCCACCAGCAGAGGACTAGCGGGGCACAATGAGCAGTTCTTC. This codes for CATSRGLAGHNEQFF. The full variable domain, in which reference TRBV15 and TRBJ2-1 provide the parts outside the CDR3, is DAMVIQNPRYQVTQFGKPVTLSCSQTLNHNVMYWYQQKSSQAPKLLFHYYDKDFNNEADTPDNFQSRRPNTSFCFLDIRSPGLGDTAMYLCATSRGLAGHNEQFFGPGTRLTVL.

The chain uses TRBV5-1 and TRBJ1-1, with 7 bases aligning to TRBD1. This CDR3 is built from 17 residues. CDR1 and CDR2 from the germline V gene are SGHRS and YFSETQ. With V trimmed by 3 bases and J by 4 bases, 15 bases remained unmatched. The CDR3 is CASSWGHSTGSPTEAFF. The CDR3 DNA follows: TGCGCCAGCAGCTGGGGTCATTCGACAGGGTCTCCCACTGAAGCTTTCTTT.

As for this clone: A junction boundary mismatches the germline segment, possibly from a read error. The chain has TRBV27 and TRBJ2-7, with TRBD1 matching over 11 bases. The CDR3 contains 14 residues. Germline loops: CDR1 MNHEY, CDR2 SMNVEV (reference sequence). DNA for the CDR3: TGTGCCAGCAGTCCCGGGACAGGGGGTTACGAGCGGTACTTC. Its protein is CASSPGTGGYERYF.

The chain employs TRBV6-6 and TRBJ1-1; no firm D call. Germline values: CDR1 MNHNY, CDR2 SVGAGI (reference sequence). CDR3 length: 15 residues. Trimming stripped 0 bases from V and 0 bases from J, with 8 bases between. CDR3 loop: CASSYSGEVNTEAFF. The DNA of the CDR3 is TGTGCCAGCAGTTACTCGGGTGAGGTGAACACTGAAGCTTTCTTT.

This chain uses TRBV2 with TRBJ1-2, with D possibly TRBD1 on 5 matching bases. This CDR3 has 13 amino acids. CDR1 SNHLY and CDR2 FYNNEI come from the germline V gene. Trimming removed 3 bases from V and 8 bases from J, with 13 bases in between. CDR3 DNA: TGTGCCAGCAGTGATCAGGGCGCGGACGGCTACACCTTC. Translating it yields CASSDQGADGYTF.

This clone was seen more than once but under ten times. The genes are TRBV5-6 and TRBJ1-2; 9 nucleotides agree with TRBD1. Trimming at V came to 0 bases and at J to 2 bases, leaving 8 bases not matched to a gene. CDR3 size: 17 residues. CDR1 is SGHDT and CDR2 is YYEEEE in the germline V gene. The CDR3 nucleotides read TGTGCCAGCAGCTTGGCTTTCCGGGACAGGGTCAACTATGGCTACACCTTC. Residues: CASSLAFRDRVNYGYTF.

V gene TRBV7-2 combines with J gene TRBJ2-7; TRBD2 aligns across 7 bases. Germline CDR1 and CDR2: SGHTA and FQGNSA. This CDR3 is 15 amino acids long. V trimming: 5 bases; J trimming: 4 bases; junction bases outside the gene matches: 11. CDR3 sequence (DNA): TGTGCCAGCAGCGCCCGTCCGGGGGGTCTGTACGAGCAGTACTTC. Residues: CASSARPGGLYEQYF.

The rearrangement uses TRBV11-3 and TRBJ2-2; D gene uncertain. This CDR3 is 13 amino acids long. V gave up 5 bases and J gave up 2 bases, with 6 bases separating them. Germline V gives CDR1 SGHNT, CDR2 YENEEA. The CDR3 DNA is TGTGCCAGCAGCCTATTAAACACCGGGGAGCTGTTTTTT. Protein sequence: CASSLLNTGELFF.

The V gene is TRBV4-1, the J gene TRBJ1-2, with 9 bases matching TRBD1. The CDR3 spans 14 residues. Unmatched junction bases numbered 3, after V lost 4 bases and J lost 3 bases. Germline loops: CDR1 MGHRA, CDR2 YSYEKL. The DNA for the CDR3 is TGCGCCAGCAGCCGACGGGACAGGGACTATGGCTACACCTTC. Translating it yields CASSRRDRDYGYTF.

The chain links TRBV19 to TRBJ2-1, with no clear D. Germline V gene data show CDR1 as LNHDA and CDR2 as SQIVND (reference sequence). The CDR3 sequence is 11 residues long. V lost 5 bases and J 7 bases, leaving 6 bases between the germline ends. The CDR3 nucleotides are TGTGCCAGTAGTTACTGGAATGAGCAGTTCTTC. Amino acids: CASSYWNEQFF. Filled out from reference TRBV19 and TRBJ2-1, the complete variable domain reads DGGITQSPKYLFRKEGQNVTLSCEQNLNHDAMYWYRQDPGQGLRLIYYSQIVNDFQKGDIAEGYSVSREKKESFPLTVTSAQKNPTAFYLCASSYWNEQFFGPGTRLTVL.

This clone was detected only once. The chain uses TRBV5-5 and TRBJ1-3; maybe TRBD1 (6 bases). Trimming took 5 bases from V and 0 from J, leaving 12 bases between them. The CDR3 has 15 amino acids. CDR1 SGHKS and CDR2 YYEKEE come from the germline V gene (reference sequence). This chain's CDR3 is CASRLTGNSGNTIYF. The CDR3 DNA reads TGTGCCAGCAGATTAACAGGGAACTCTGGAAACACCATATATTTT.

This clone was seen a few times. This rearrangement joins TRBV28 to TRBJ1-4, with 8 bases that match TRBD1. The CDR3 is made up of 16 amino acids. The V gene's germline CDR1 is MDHEN and CDR2 SYDVKM. V was pared by 2 bases and J by 5 bases, with 7 bases of the junction left unmatched. CDR3 DNA: TGTGCCAGCAGTTTAGTAAGGACAGGGCCAAATGAAAAACTGTTTTTT. Protein sequence: CASSLVRTGPNEKLFF.

The gene calls are TRBV2 and TRBJ2-3; 10 positions agree with TRBD2. The germline V gene has CDR1 SNHLY and CDR2 FYNNEI. The CDR3 runs to 15 residues. Trimming cost V 8 bases and J 0 bases; bases outside gene matches: 5. The CDR3 region has the DNA TGTGCCAGCTCCCGGACTAGCGGAAGCACAGATACGCAGTATTTT. It yields the protein CASSRTSGSTDTQYF.

The CDR3 DNA reads TGTGCCTGGTGCCGTGTAGCGGGAGGGCACAGCGGGGAGCTGTTTTTT. Translated: CAWCRVAGGHSGELFF. The gene calls are TRBV30 and TRBJ2-2; 11 nucleotides line up with TRBD2. The germline V gene encodes CDR1 GTSNPN and CDR2 SVGIG (reference sequence). V dropped 5 bases and J dropped 7; count of bases not matched to a gene: 12. The CDR3 is 16 residues long.

This clone appeared a few times. The J gene is TRBJ1-1, the V gene TRBV7-9; tentative D call: TRBD1 (5 bases). CDR1 is SEHNR, CDR2 FQNEAQ, per germline (reference sequence). This CDR3 has 14 residues. Trimming removed 6 bases at V and 7 bases at J, with 18 bases between. CDR3 in amino acids: CASRIMGPKGEAFF. The CDR3 DNA reads as TGTGCCAGCAGAATAATGGGGCCTAAGGGTGAAGCTTTCTTT.

The chain links TRBV15 to TRBJ1-1; TRBD1 might be the D (5 bases). Germline assignment: CDR1 LNHNV and CDR2 YYDKDF (reference sequence). V was cut by 1 base and J by 0 bases, with 9 bases left in between. The CDR3 is 15 residues long. The CDR3: CATSRGQILNTEAFF. The CDR3 nucleotides are TGTGCCACCAGCAGAGGACAGATACTGAACACTGAAGCTTTCTTT.

This chain links TRBV2 with TRBJ1-5, with 11 positions matching TRBD1. The CDR3 has 15 residues. The V gene's germline CDR1 is SNHLY and CDR2 FYNNEI. After removal of 5 bases from V and 11 bases from J, the junction contained 11 bases not matched to a gene. Written as DNA, the CDR3 is TGTGCCAGCAGTAGGGACAGGGGGTCCCGTTCCGCCCAGCATTTT. This codes for CASSRDRGSRSAQHF. The variable domain in full, with the rest retrieved from reference TRBV2 and TRBJ1-5, is EPEVTQTPSHQVTQMGQEVILRCVPISNHLYFYWYRQILGQKVEFLVSFYNNEISEKSEIFDDQFSVERPDGSNFTLKIRSTKLEDSAMYFCASSRDRGSRSAQHFGDGTRLSIL.

The chain recombines TRBV18 with TRBJ1-2; 9 bases line up with TRBD1. Germline V gene lookup returns CDR1 KGHSH and CDR2 LQKENI. J lost 3 bases, V lost 5 bases, and 4 bases had no gene match. The CDR3 length is 14 residues. In DNA, the CDR3 is TGTGCCAGCTCAGAACAGGGGGCCGACTATGGCTACACCTTC. This encodes CASSEQGADYGYTF.

The gene calls are TRBV2 and TRBJ1-2, with a tentative D call TRBD1 (5 bases). CDR1 is SNHLY and CDR2 is FYNNEI in the germline V gene. Trimming removed 1 base at V and 7 bases at J, with 16 bases between. This CDR3 has 15 amino acids. For the CDR3, the DNA is TGTGCCAGCAGTGAAGGGGGGGGAAGGTCCCTTGGCTACACCTTC. Its translation is CASSEGGGRSLGYTF.

The chain is built from TRBV10-3 and TRBJ2-2; the D gene is possibly TRBD1 (5 bases). The germline V gene encodes CDR1 ENHRY and CDR2 SYGVKD. This CDR3 is 16 amino acids long. V was trimmed by 3 bases and J by 2 bases, leaving 13 bases between them. The CDR3 bases are TGTGCCATCAGTGACCATCAGGGTATAAACACCGGGGAGCTGTTTTTT. Translated: CAISDHQGINTGELFF.

The genes are TRBV11-2 and TRBJ1-2; D may be TRBD1 (5 bases). Germline V gene sequence: CDR1 SGHAT, CDR2 FQNNGV. The CDR3 spans 16 residues. The V and J ends lost 1 base and 3 bases respectively, with 15 bases between them. This CDR3 reads CASSLAPGDGYYGYTF. CDR3 in DNA: TGTGCCAGCAGCTTAGCCCCGGGGGACGGATACTATGGCTACACCTTC.

The CDR3, as DNA: TGTGCCACCAGCAGAGATCCGATTGTTGGGGGCGGTAATAATTCACCCCTCCACTTT. Its protein is CATSRDPIVGGGNNSPLHF. The chain has TRBV15 and TRBJ1-6, with D maybe TRBD1 (6 bases). The length of the CDR3 is 19 residues. The V end was cut by 0 bases, the J end by 5 bases, with 20 bases between. Germline V gene data show CDR1 as LNHNV and CDR2 as YYDKDF (reference sequence).